The 24 T cell receptor beta chains reported below all come from one sample, sequenced in a study of blood T cell repertoires in COVID-19. Produced via immunoSEQ multiplex PCR; TCRdb's table is partial and in-frame only. The data show more than 85,000 clones, around 90% seen once. Source material: peripheral blood. These receptors originate from a woman aged 45-59 years with COVID-19, enrolled during active disease.

V usage is TRBV6-2 or TRBV6-3 and J usage is TRBJ1-1, with D perhaps matching TRBD1 (6 bases). V lost 6 bases, J lost 6 bases, and 14 bases lay in between. Germline V gene lookup returns CDR1 MNHEY and CDR2 SVGEGT. The CDR3 loop spans 13 amino acids. The CDR3 region has the DNA TGTGCCAGCAGCCAACAGGGAATCCCTGAAGCTTTCTTT. Translation: CASSQQGIPEAFF.

The J gene is TRBJ1-5, the V gene TRBV28; 8 bases are a match to TRBD1. CDR1 is MDHEN and CDR2 is SYDVKM in the germline V gene. The CDR3 consists of 15 residues. V trimming: 5 bases; J trimming: 5 bases; junction bases outside the gene matches: 8. In DNA, the CDR3 is TGTGCCAGCAGTACAGGACAGGGAAGGGATCAGCCCCAGCATTTT. Its protein product is CASSTGQGRDQPQHF.

This rearrangement joins TRBV9 to TRBJ2-5; the D gene is possibly TRBD1 (7 bases). V dropped 4 bases and J dropped 5 bases, with 18 bases sitting between them. The CDR3 is made up of 15 amino acids. Per germline, CDR1 SGDLS and CDR2 YYNGEE. The CDR3 loop reads CASSFGQAGGETQYF. The CDR3 bases are TGTGCCAGCAGCTTCGGACAGGCAGGGGGGGAGACCCAGTACTTC.

This clone was seen only once. The chain combines TRBV6-5 with TRBJ1-5; tentatively, D is TRBD1 (6 bases). The CDR3 runs to 15 residues. With 7 bases removed from V and 6 bases from J, the gap between germline ends came to 19 bases. Germline-derived CDR1 and CDR2 are MNHEY and SVGAGI. The CDR3 nucleotides read TGTGCCAGCACCCTTGCCGGCAGGGGCGGTCAGCCCCAGCATTTT. Translation gives CASTLAGRGGQPQHF.

V and J are TRBV11-2 and TRBJ2-7, with TRBD1 matching over 8 bases. The CDR3 is 13 amino acids. CDR1 is SGHAT, CDR2 FQNNGV, per germline. The V and J ends lost 5 bases and 4 bases, in that order; junction bases with no gene match: 4. The CDR3 region has the DNA TGTGCCAGCAGCCGGACAGGGCGGTACGAGCAGTACGTC. Translating it yields CASSRTGRYEQYV.

The chain joins TRBV11-3 to TRBJ2-1; D gene unclear. Germline values: CDR1 SGHNT, CDR2 YENEEA. V was cut by 1 base and J by 9 bases, with 4 bases left in between. The CDR3 is 11 amino acids. CDR3: CASSLAGEQFF. CDR3 in DNA: TGTGCCAGCAGCTTAGCCGGTGAGCAGTTCTTC.

The chain combines TRBV19 with TRBJ2-1, with TRBD2 identical over 9 bases. Germline CDR1 is LNHDA and CDR2 is SQIVND (reference sequence). With V trimmed by 4 bases and J by 2 bases, 0 bases remained unmatched. The CDR3 consists of 14 residues. The CDR3, as DNA: TGTGCCAGTAGTAGCGGGGGGGCCTACAATGAGCAGTTCTTC. Translating gives CASSSGGAYNEQFF. Full variable domain (rest looked up from reference TRBV19 and TRBJ2-1): DGGITQSPKYLFRKEGQNVTLSCEQNLNHDAMYWYRQDPGQGLRLIYYSQIVNDFQKGDIAEGYSVSREKKESFPLTVTSAQKNPTAFYLCASSSGGAYNEQFFGPGTRLTVL.

The chain combines TRBV7-2 with TRBJ2-1, with D possibly matching TRBD2 (5 bases). The CDR3 loop spans 13 amino acids. Trimming took 4 bases from V and 7 from J, leaving 11 bases between them. CDR1 is SGHTA and CDR2 is FQGNSA in the germline V gene. The CDR3 sequence is CASSYPRGNEQFF. The CDR3 DNA reads TGTGCCAGCAGCTATCCCCGGGGAAATGAGCAGTTCTTC.

This CDR3 is CASSLRQGWVRDNSPLHF. The CDR3 nucleotides are TGTGCCAGCAGTCTGCGACAGGGATGGGTTCGAGATAATTCACCCCTCCACTTT. The chain combines TRBV14 with TRBJ1-6; 7 nucleotides align to TRBD1. J was trimmed by 5 bases and V by 6 bases; bases with no gene match: 16. The CDR3 is 18 residues long. Germline V gives CDR1 SGHDN, CDR2 FVKESK. The entire variable domain, with the rest obtained from reference TRBV14 and TRBJ1-6, is as follows: EAGVTQFPSHSVIEKGQTVTLRCDPISGHDNLYWYRRVMGKEIKFLLHFVKESKQDESGMPNNRFLAERTGGTYSTLKVQPAELEDSGVYFCASSLRQGWVRDNSPLHFGNGTRLTVT.

The genes are TRBV20-1 and TRBJ2-1; no reliable D call. Germline CDR1 reads DFQATT; CDR2 reads SNEGSKA (reference sequence). V lost 3 bases and J 6 bases, leaving 9 bases between the germline ends. The CDR3 has 12 amino acids. The CDR3 protein is CSASWATNEQFF. DNA of the CDR3: TGCAGTGCTAGTTGGGCAACCAATGAGCAGTTCTTC.

V gene TRBV10-3 combines with J gene TRBJ1-1; D is possibly TRBD1 (5 bases). The CDR3 length is 14 residues. The V and J ends lost 6 bases and 1 base respectively, with 12 bases between them. The germline V gene encodes CDR1 ENHRY and CDR2 SYGVKD. The CDR3 bases are TGTGCCATCAGCGAGGGGCCCGGGAACACTGAAGCTTTCTTT. This codes for CAISEGPGNTEAFF.

J is TRBJ2-5 and V is TRBV5-1, with D possibly being TRBD2 (6 bases). CDR1 SGHRS and CDR2 YFSETQ come from the germline V gene. Trimming took off 0 bases at V and 6 bases at J, with 9 bases between the two ends. The CDR3 spans 13 residues. In nucleotides, the CDR3 is TGCGCCAGCAGCTTGGAGGGAGGAAAGACCCAGTACTTC. Translation: CASSLEGGKTQYF. Together with reference TRBV5-1 and TRBJ2-5, the CDR3 gives the full variable domain: KAGVTQTPRYLIKTRGQQVTLSCSPISGHRSVSWYQQTPGQGLQFLFEYFSETQRNKGNFPGRFSGRQFSNSRSEMNVSTLELGDSALYLCASSLEGGKTQYFGPGTRLLVL.

This chain connects TRBV10-3 to TRBJ1-4, with 10 bases fitting TRBD1. V lost 4 bases, J lost 4 bases, and 6 bases stayed unmatched. The CDR3 extends over 16 amino acids. Germline V gene data show CDR1 as ENHRY and CDR2 as SYGVKD. CDR3 DNA sequence: TGTGCCATCAGTGGCGACAGGGGGCTTAGTAATGAAAAACTGTTTTTT. Amino acids: CAISGDRGLSNEKLFF.

The rearrangement uses TRBV20-1 and TRBJ2-5, with TRBD2 identical over 10 bases. Germline V gene data show CDR1 as DFQATT and CDR2 as SNEGSKA (reference sequence). The V and J ends lost 3 bases and 5 bases, in that order; junction bases with no gene match: 3. This CDR3 comprises 13 residues. CDR3 sequence reads: CSASKAGGETQYF. CDR3 DNA: TGCAGTGCTAGTAAAGCGGGGGGGGAGACCCAGTACTTC.

This chain joins TRBV3-1 (or the pseudogene TRBV3-2) and TRBJ2-3; tentative D call: TRBD1 (7 bases). With 9 bases removed from V and 0 bases from J, the gap between germline ends came to 19 bases. The CDR3 is made up of 16 amino acids. Germline V gene data show CDR1 as LGHDT and CDR2 as YNNKEL (reference sequence). CDR3 in DNA: TGTGCCAGTCCTAAAGGAGGGGGCCTTAGCACAGATACGCAGTATTTT. Protein product: CASPKGGGLSTDTQYF.

The chain combines TRBV19 with TRBJ2-7, with no clear D. Germline V gene lookup returns CDR1 LNHDA and CDR2 SQIVND (reference sequence). Trimming removed 5 bases from V and 2 bases from J, with 7 bases in between. This CDR3 has 12 residues. CDR3 residues: CASSAGTYEQYF. Here the CDR3 DNA reads TGTGCCAGTAGTGCAGGTACCTACGAGCAGTACTTC.

V is TRBV7-9 and J is TRBJ1-5; D not certain. Trimming shortened V by 1 base and J by 8 bases, and 6 bases separated the two germline ends. The CDR3 spans 12 residues. CDR1 and CDR2 (germline): SEHNR, FQNEAQ (reference sequence). The CDR3 DNA reads TGTGCCAGCAGCTTAGAGAGGAAGCCCCAGCATTTT. This gives the protein CASSLERKPQHF.

This rearrangement joins TRBV29-1 to TRBJ1-2, with 9 bases aligning to TRBD1. V trimming: 6 bases; J trimming: 5 bases; junction bases outside the gene matches: 19. The CDR3 runs to 17 residues. CDR1 SQVTM and CDR2 ANQGSEA come from the germline V gene. The CDR3 nucleotides read TGCAGCGTCGACCCACTTTCCGGGACAGGGATGTTTTATGGCTACACCTTC. This gives the protein CSVDPLSGTGMFYGYTF.

The gene calls are TRBV19 and TRBJ1-5, with a tentative D call TRBD1 (6 bases). The CDR3 runs 14 residues. Trimming cost V 3 bases and J 2 bases, with 8 bases left between them. The germline CDR1 and CDR2 sequences are LNHDA and SQIVND (reference sequence). As DNA, the CDR3 is TGTGCCAGTAGTATGGCAGGGGGCAATCAGCCCCAGCATTTT. This sequence encodes CASSMAGGNQPQHF.

In this sample, this clone turned up once. This sequence joins TRBV7-8 and TRBJ2-3; a weak D match, TRBD1 (6 bases). Germline V gives CDR1 SGHVS, CDR2 FQNEAQ. V was clipped by 4 bases and J by 3 bases, with 14 bases between them. This CDR3 is 15 amino acids long. CDR3 region: CASSSRQAKTDTQYF. The DNA for the CDR3 is TGTGCCAGCAGCTCTCGACAGGCGAAGACAGATACGCAGTATTTT. Drawing the rest from reference TRBV7-8 and TRBJ2-3, the complete variable domain is GAGVSQSPRYKVAKRGQDVALRCDPISGHVSLFWYQQALGQGPEFLTYFQNEAQLDKSGLPSDRFFAERPEGSVSTLKIQRTQQEDSAVYLCASSSRQAKTDTQYFGPGTRLTVL.

The V and J genes are TRBV5-5 and TRBJ1-4; D might be TRBD1 (5 bases). Germline values: CDR1 SGHKS, CDR2 YYEKEE (reference sequence). The CDR3 loop spans 15 amino acids. V lost 8 bases, J lost 0 bases, and 14 bases lay in between. CDR3 coding DNA: TGTGCCAGGGTCAGGGAAGGGACAACTAATGAAAAACTGTTTTTT. It yields the protein CARVREGTTNEKLFF.

The chain combines TRBV2 with TRBJ2-7; the D is unclear. The germline CDR1 and CDR2 sequences are SNHLY and FYNNEI. There are 13 residues in the CDR3. The V end was cut by 5 bases, the J end by 1 base, with 9 bases between. CDR3 region: CASSKGTSYEQYV. In DNA form, the CDR3 reads TGTGCCAGCAGTAAAGGCACTTCCTACGAGCAGTACGTC.

The chain links TRBV6-2 or TRBV6-3 to TRBJ1-6; D is uncertain. Germline CDR1 MNHEY, CDR2 SVGEGT. The CDR3 length is 15 residues. The V end lost 6 bases, the J end lost 10 bases, and 19 bases lay between the germline ends. For the CDR3, the DNA is TGTGCCAGCAGCCCCGGACTCCCGACGAGATCACCCCTCCACTTT. This sequence encodes CASSPGLPTRSPLHF.

The chain combines TRBV19 with TRBJ1-1; TRBD1 agrees at 7 bases. Germline values: CDR1 LNHDA, CDR2 SQIVND (reference sequence). Trimming took 5 bases from V and 7 from J; bases not matched to a gene: 16. The CDR3 has 16 amino acids. In DNA form, the CDR3 reads TGTGCCAGTAGTCCCGCGGACAGGCCCTCTAAAGTTGAAGCTTTCTTT. Translating it yields CASSPADRPSKVEAFF.